This T cell receptor beta chain was captured by sequencing in a study of blood T cells in healthy people across ages. Alongside a J-beta primer mix, a sample-barcoded 5' primer served in a second PCR lasting roughly 7 to 11 cycles. TCRdb re-called the 5' RACE reads through MiXCR, storing one row per CDR3 protein. The table has 350,000 to 450,000 distinct CDR3 sequences, about 52% seen once. The length of the CDR3 is 17 residues. In germline, CDR1 is SGHTA, CDR2 FQGNSA. Trimming at V came to 5 bases and at J to 2 bases, leaving 7 bases not matched to a gene. The chain recombines TRBV7-2 with TRBJ2-3; TRBD2 agrees at 13 bases. The clonotype originates from a man aged 60-69 years in good health. The sequencing input was blood. The DNA of the CDR3 is TGTGCCAGCAGCCCGACCGGGACTAGCGGGGCCACAGATACGCAGTATTTT. Protein sequence: CASSPTGTSGATDTQYF. The full variable domain, rest sourced from reference TRBV7-2 and TRBJ2-3, is GAGVSQSPSNKVTEKGKDVELRCDPISGHTALYWYRQSLGQGLEFLIYFQGNSAPDKSGLPSDRFSAERTGGSVSTLTIQRTQQEDSAVYLCASSPTGTSGATDTQYFGPGTRLTVL.